A selection of T cell receptor beta chains follows, all from one sample in a study of T cell repertoires in cytomegalovirus infection. TCRdb called the reads again in MiXCR, with one record for every CDR3 protein. The sample records roughly 800,000 distinct CDR3 sequences, 29% being singletons. The antigens for these receptors are not known. The source was cultured CD8+ T cells from PBMCs, collected from culture after CMV antigen stimulation. The receptors here all came from a human donor in good health (CMV status not recorded). Some clones in this sample may be carry-over from other donors' samples. The CDR3 runs from the conserved cysteine through the conserved F or W. The order of the fields is clone size, J gene, V gene, D gene, CDR3 protein, CDR3 DNA. D genes are given only for firm matches. Expanded clones get a size class; other rows say once, few or many, or leave the size out.

clone_size: many
j_call: TRBJ1-2
v_call: TRBV27
d_call: TRBD1
cdr3_aa: CASSHRGTVNLNYGYTF
cdr3_nt: TGTGCCAGCAGTCACAGGGGGACAGTGAACCTTAACTATGGCTACACCTTC

clone_size: few
j_call: TRBJ2-3
v_call: TRBV7-9
d_call: -
cdr3_aa: CASSSTFFTDTQYF
cdr3_nt: TGTGCCAGCAGCTCGACCTTTTTCACAGATACGCAGTATTTT

clone_size: -
j_call: TRBJ2-3
v_call: TRBV6-1
d_call: TRBD2
cdr3_aa: CASSEYLTSAGTSSTDTQYF
cdr3_nt: TGTGCCAGCAGTGAATATCTGACTAGCGCGGGGACTTCTAGCACAGATACGCAGTATTTT

clone_size: many
j_call: TRBJ1-1
v_call: TRBV7-6
d_call: -
cdr3_aa: CASSPNLGKNTEAFF
cdr3_nt: TGTGCCAGCAGCCCCAACCTCGGGAAAAACACTGAAGCTTTCTTT

clone_size: few
j_call: TRBJ1-2
v_call: TRBV28
d_call: -
cdr3_aa: CASSSDTPYGYTF
cdr3_nt: TGTGCCAGCAGCTCCGACACCCCCTATGGCTACACCTTC

clone_size: -
j_call: TRBJ1-2
v_call: TRBV20-1
d_call: TRBD1
cdr3_aa: CSARDYRGREELMGGYTF
cdr3_nt: TGCAGTGCTAGAGATTACAGGGGGCGCGAGGAGCTGATGGGTGGCTACACCTTC

clone_size: -
j_call: TRBJ2-5
v_call: TRBV6-1
d_call: -
cdr3_aa: CASSEGSRGAGETQYF
cdr3_nt: TGTGCCAGCAGTGAAGGGAGCCGGGGGGCCGGGGAGACCCAGTACTTC

clone_size: few
j_call: TRBJ1-1
v_call: TRBV12-3/TRBV12-4
d_call: -
cdr3_aa: CASSSYDSRNTEAFF
cdr3_nt: TGTGCCAGCAGTTCGTATGACAGTAGAAACACTGAAGCTTTCTTT

clone_size: -
j_call: TRBJ2-7
v_call: TRBV4-1
d_call: TRBD1
cdr3_aa: CASAGGDEQYF
cdr3_nt: TGCGCCAGTGCAGGGGGCGACGAGCAGTACTTC

clone_size: -
j_call: TRBJ1-3
v_call: TRBV4-1
d_call: -
cdr3_aa: CASSQGGTDGADF
cdr3_nt: TGCGCCAGCAGCCAAGGCGGGACGGACGGAGCGGATTTT

clone_size: -
j_call: TRBJ2-1
v_call: TRBV7-6
d_call: TRBD2
cdr3_aa: CASSLVWLAGTYNEQFF
cdr3_nt: TGTGCCAGCAGCTTAGTGTGGCTAGCGGGGACATACAATGAGCAGTTCTTC

clone_size: few
j_call: TRBJ2-2
v_call: TRBV7-2
d_call: TRBD2
cdr3_aa: CASSLEGLAGARGGELFF
cdr3_nt: TGTGCCAGCAGCTTAGAGGGACTAGCGGGGGCCCGCGGCGGGGAGCTGTTTTTT

clone_size: many
j_call: TRBJ2-1
v_call: TRBV7-6
d_call: -
cdr3_aa: CASSLSGAFGDKVGSYNEQFF
cdr3_nt: TGTGCCAGCAGCTTATCCGGCGCGTTTGGGGACAAAGTTGGCTCCTACAATGAGCAGTTCTTC

clone_size: -
j_call: TRBJ2-1
v_call: TRBV24-1
d_call: -
cdr3_aa: CAIAQTSNRHEQFF
cdr3_nt: TGTGCCATTGCGCAGACTAGTAATAGGCATGAGCAGTTCTTC

clone_size: -
j_call: TRBJ1-5
v_call: TRBV12-5
d_call: TRBD1
cdr3_aa: CASISGQGGNQPQHF
cdr3_nt: TGTGCTAGTATTTCAGGACAGGGGGGAAATCAGCCCCAGCATTTT

clone_size: few
j_call: TRBJ2-3
v_call: TRBV19
d_call: -
cdr3_aa: CASSRDWEADTQYF
cdr3_nt: TGTGCCAGTAGTAGGGACTGGGAGGCAGATACGCAGTATTTT

clone_size: -
j_call: TRBJ1-1
v_call: TRBV7-2
d_call: TRBD1
cdr3_aa: CASSLAGTGRNFEAFF
cdr3_nt: TGTGCCAGCAGCTTAGCGGGGACAGGGCGGAATTTTGAAGCTTTCTTT

clone_size: -
j_call: TRBJ1-2
v_call: TRBV5-1
d_call: -
cdr3_aa: CASSYSQNTYGYTF
cdr3_nt: TGCGCCAGCAGCTACTCCCAGAATACCTATGGCTACACCTTC

clone_size: few
j_call: TRBJ2-4
v_call: TRBV18
d_call: -
cdr3_aa: CASSQAMGDIQYF
cdr3_nt: TGTGCCAGCTCACAAGCCATGGGGGACATTCAGTACTTC

clone_size: -
j_call: TRBJ2-5
v_call: TRBV5-5
d_call: TRBD1
cdr3_aa: CASSLGKETGERVPTETQYF
cdr3_nt: TGTGCCAGCAGCTTGGGAAAAGAGACAGGGGAAAGAGTCCCCACAGAGACCCAGTACTTC

clone_size: -
j_call: TRBJ2-2
v_call: TRBV10-3
d_call: -
cdr3_aa: CAIRTTGTNTGELFF
cdr3_nt: TGTGCCATCAGGACGACAGGAACGAACACCGGGGAGCTGTTTTTT

clone_size: -
j_call: TRBJ2-7
v_call: TRBV6-1
d_call: -
cdr3_aa: CASSELWTSSYEQYF
cdr3_nt: TGTGCCAGCAGTGAACTCTGGACCAGCTCCTACGAGCAGTACTTC

clone_size: -
j_call: TRBJ1-2
v_call: TRBV7-9
d_call: TRBD1
cdr3_aa: CASSGPGQGRSSYGYTF
cdr3_nt: TGTGCCAGCAGCGGACCGGGACAGGGAAGGTCAAGCTATGGCTACACCTTC

clone_size: -
j_call: TRBJ2-7
v_call: TRBV6-5
d_call: -
cdr3_aa: CASSLDGVTYEQYF
cdr3_nt: TGTGCCAGCAGTCTAGACGGGGTTACCTACGAGCAGTACTTC

clone_size: once
j_call: TRBJ2-1
v_call: TRBV6-5
d_call: -
cdr3_aa: CASSYAGSYNEQFF
cdr3_nt: TGTGCCAGCAGTTACGCGGGCTCGTACAATGAGCAGTTCTTC

clone_size: few
j_call: TRBJ2-2
v_call: TRBV7-9
d_call: -
cdr3_aa: CASSFLPPELFF
cdr3_nt: TGTGCCAGCAGCTTTCTCCCCCCCGAGCTGTTTTTT

clone_size: few
j_call: TRBJ1-6
v_call: TRBV6-1
d_call: -
cdr3_aa: CASSARAYNSPLHF
cdr3_nt: TGTGCCAGCAGTGCGCGGGCCTATAATTCACCCCTCCACTTT

clone_size: few
j_call: TRBJ1-5
v_call: TRBV11-3
d_call: -
cdr3_aa: CASSIQRSGEAEQPQHF
cdr3_nt: TGTGCCAGCAGCATACAAAGGTCGGGAGAGGCTGAGCAGCCCCAGCATTTT

clone_size: few
j_call: TRBJ2-7
v_call: TRBV5-6
d_call: TRBD2
cdr3_aa: CASSVAGTTAYEQYF
cdr3_nt: TGTGCCAGCAGCGTCGCCGGGACTACCGCCTACGAGCAGTACTTC

clone_size: -
j_call: TRBJ2-1
v_call: TRBV19
d_call: -
cdr3_aa: CASSITGLAYNEQFF
cdr3_nt: TGTGCCAGTAGTATCACCGGGTTGGCCTACAATGAGCAGTTCTTC

clone_size: many
j_call: TRBJ2-7
v_call: TRBV7-6
d_call: TRBD2
cdr3_aa: CASSSPLAGDPYEQYF
cdr3_nt: TGTGCCAGCAGCTCCCCACTAGCGGGGGACCCCTACGAGCAGTACTTC

clone_size: few
j_call: TRBJ1-6
v_call: TRBV6-4
d_call: TRBD1
cdr3_aa: CASSQSVGQGRSPLHF
cdr3_nt: TGTGCCAGCAGCCAATCCGTCGGACAGGGGCGTTCACCCCTCCACTTT

clone_size: -
j_call: TRBJ2-2
v_call: TRBV5-4
d_call: -
cdr3_aa: CASSFGRGDTGELFF
cdr3_nt: TGTGCCAGCAGCTTCGGCAGGGGAGACACCGGGGAGCTGTTTTTT

clone_size: few
j_call: TRBJ2-1
v_call: TRBV27
d_call: -
cdr3_aa: CASSLGPDRNEQFF
cdr3_nt: TGTGCCAGCAGTTTGGGGCCCGACAGAAATGAGCAGTTCTTC

clone_size: -
j_call: TRBJ1-1
v_call: TRBV27
d_call: -
cdr3_aa: CASRMGRQAFF
cdr3_nt: TGTGCCAGCAGAATGGGAAGGCAAGCTTTCTTT

clone_size: -
j_call: TRBJ2-1
v_call: TRBV9
d_call: -
cdr3_aa: CASSSWDSYNEQFF
cdr3_nt: TGTGCCAGCAGCAGCTGGGACTCCTACAATGAGCAGTTCTTC

clone_size: -
j_call: TRBJ1-2
v_call: TRBV9
d_call: -
cdr3_aa: CASRSSGTNYGYTF
cdr3_nt: TGTGCCAGCAGGTCTTCTGGGACTAACTATGGCTACACCTTC

clone_size: many
j_call: TRBJ2-3
v_call: TRBV12-3/TRBV12-4
d_call: -
cdr3_aa: CASSLGRHLDTQYF
cdr3_nt: TGTGCCAGCAGCCTGGGACGCCACTTAGATACGCAGTATTTT

clone_size: -
j_call: TRBJ2-3
v_call: TRBV7-3
d_call: -
cdr3_aa: CASSLLGGGADTQYF
cdr3_nt: TGTGCCAGCAGCCTCCTCGGGGGCGGAGCAGATACGCAGTATTTT

clone_size: -
j_call: TRBJ2-1
v_call: TRBV9
d_call: -
cdr3_aa: CASSGTAGGKYNEQFF
cdr3_nt: TGTGCCAGCAGCGGAACCGCCGGGGGCAAATACAATGAGCAGTTCTTC

clone_size: -
j_call: TRBJ2-1
v_call: TRBV5-1
d_call: -
cdr3_aa: CASSLGWGAYNEQFF
cdr3_nt: TGCGCCAGCAGCCTCGGATGGGGGGCTTACAATGAGCAGTTCTTC

clone_size: -
j_call: TRBJ2-7
v_call: TRBV6-5
d_call: -
cdr3_aa: CASSYSKYYEQYF
cdr3_nt: TGTGCCAGCAGTTACTCGAAATACTACGAGCAGTACTTC

clone_size: -
j_call: TRBJ1-1
v_call: TRBV12-3/TRBV12-4
d_call: -
cdr3_aa: CANRAQNLMNTEAFF
cdr3_nt: TGTGCCAACAGGGCCCAAAACCTTATGAACACTGAAGCTTTCTTT

clone_size: -
j_call: TRBJ2-1
v_call: TRBV12-5
d_call: TRBD1
cdr3_aa: CASGPTGTGGNEQFF
cdr3_nt: TGTGCTAGTGGTCCTACCGGGACAGGGGGGAATGAGCAGTTCTTC

clone_size: -
j_call: TRBJ1-6
v_call: TRBV10-3
d_call: -
cdr3_aa: CAISELGDGNSPLHF
cdr3_nt: TGTGCCATCAGTGAGCTGGGGGACGGGAATTCACCCCTCCACTTT

clone_size: -
j_call: TRBJ2-1
v_call: TRBV4-1
d_call: TRBD1
cdr3_aa: CASSQDHGTGPYNEQFF
cdr3_nt: TGCGCCAGCAGCCAAGACCACGGGACAGGGCCCTACAATGAGCAGTTCTTC

clone_size: few
j_call: TRBJ1-4
v_call: TRBV7-9
d_call: -
cdr3_aa: CASSLFDGGEKLFF
cdr3_nt: TGTGCCAGCAGCTTGTTCGACGGTGGGGAAAAACTGTTTTTT

clone_size: -
j_call: TRBJ2-2
v_call: TRBV12-3/TRBV12-4
d_call: -
cdr3_aa: CASSLTLGRDTGELFF
cdr3_nt: TGTGCCAGCAGTTTAACACTGGGGCGGGACACCGGGGAGCTGTTTTTT

clone_size: few
j_call: TRBJ1-6
v_call: TRBV27
d_call: TRBD1
cdr3_aa: CASSYTGGRSPLHF
cdr3_nt: TGTGCCAGCAGTTACACAGGGGGCCGTTCACCCCTCCACTTT

clone_size: -
j_call: TRBJ1-5
v_call: TRBV12-5
d_call: -
cdr3_aa: CASGFGGNQPQHF
cdr3_nt: TGTGCTAGTGGTTTTGGGGGGAACCAGCCCCAGCATTTT

clone_size: -
j_call: TRBJ1-2
v_call: TRBV10-3
d_call: TRBD1
cdr3_aa: CAISEERTGGANYGYTF
cdr3_nt: TGTGCCATCAGTGAGGAGCGGACAGGGGGAGCTAACTATGGCTACACCTTC